This T cell receptor beta chain was observed in a study of T cells in Graves' hyperthyroidism and ophthalmopathy. General observations from the study: Expanded thyroid clonotypes (above 0.001) were mostly also found in blood.

The CDR3 regions of TCR beta were amplified from RNA transcripts. Initially, a first-round RT-PCR of the TCR CDR3 employed the HTBI primer set. A single record per CDR3 protein comes from TCRdb applying MiXCR to the multiplex PCR reads. In the table there are about 610,000 distinct CDR3 sequences, around 15% of which are singletons. CDR1 is SGDLS and CDR2 is YYNGEE in the germline V gene. The CDR3 runs to 15 residues. V shed 5 bases, J shed 3 bases, and the junction held 4 bases outside the gene matches. Patients showing uncontrolled infection, other autoimmune disease, pregnancy or lactation were ineligible. This clonotype has just a few counts. Its antigen is unknown.

The clonotype comes from a woman aged 40 to 55 with Graves' ophthalmopathy. Sequencing was carried out using blood. The chain recombines TRBV9 with TRBJ2-2; 10 bases match TRBD2. The CDR3: CASSPSGRYTGELFF. CDR3 bases: TGTGCCAGCAGTCCTAGCGGGAGATACACCGGGGAGCTGTTTTTT.